This T cell receptor beta chain was recovered during a study of blood T cell repertoires in COVID-19. Study-wide context: The samples span acute and convalescent COVID-19 from the United States, Italy and Spain. PBMCs, B-cell-depleted T cells, or T cells were the source of the cDNA or gDNA that made up the material.

In the authors' methods: Reference gene primer amplification yielded estimated nucleated cell counts. Data came from immunoSEQ multiplex PCR; TCRdb stores just in-frame clones and leaves some out. V, J and clone size reflect that table, while D and trimming were determined from the DNA. This table has fewer than 300,000 clones, more than 70% appearing once. The CDR3 loop spans 16 amino acids. CDR1 and CDR2 (germline): SGHNT, YYREEE (reference sequence). V shed 0 bases and J shed 7 bases, with 19 bases lying between them. The genes are TRBV5-4 and TRBJ1-2, with a weak D call TRBD1 (6 bases). The sequencing input was peripheral blood. The sequence was obtained from a woman aged 45-65 years with acute or convalescent COVID-19. CDR3 in DNA: TGTGCCAGCAGCTTGGACCACAGGGTCCCCGTTAGTGGCTACACCTTC. Translating it yields CASSLDHRVPVSGYTF.